This is a list of T cell receptor beta chains from one sample in a study of shared clonotypes between healthy human individuals. TCRdb's table, derived via immunoSEQ multiplex PCR, lists solely in-frame clones and lacks some. This table has a few million clones, roughly 95% appearing once. The sequenced sample was naive CD8+ T cells from PBMCs. All receptors come from a man between 18 and 29 years old in good health. Some clones in this sample may be carry-over from other donors' samples. Both conserved end residues are part of each CDR3. A D gene is named only where the DNA matches it firmly. The size of a clone is reported for some rows only, either as once, few or many, or as a class for expanded clones.

d_gene	v_gene	j_gene	abundance	CDR3aa	CDR3nt
-	TRBV27	TRBJ2-7	-	CASSLSGPFNEQYF	TGTGCCAGCAGTTTATCCGGGCCATTTAACGAGCAGTACTTC
TRBD2	TRBV7-6	TRBJ2-1	once	CASSSLAGGLDEQFF	TGTGCCAGCAGCTCACTAGCGGGAGGGTTGGATGAGCAGTTCTTC
TRBD2	TRBV29-1	TRBJ2-7	once	CSVVAGRSYEQYF	TGCAGCGTTGTAGCGGGGCGCTCCTACGAGCAGTACTTC
-	TRBV4-3	TRBJ1-2	-	CASSQDGETGANYGYTF	TGCGCCAGCAGCCAAGATGGCGAGACAGGCGCTAACTATGGCTACACCTTC
TRBD1	TRBV19	TRBJ2-3	-	CASSPDRVGTDTQYF	TGTGCCAGTAGCCCCGACAGGGTCGGCACAGATACGCAGTATTTT
-	TRBV7-8	TRBJ1-4	-	CASSLPKRGGLNEKLFF	TGTGCCAGCAGCTTACCAAAGAGGGGGGGACTGAATGAAAAACTGTTTTTT
TRBD1	TRBV27	TRBJ1-1	-	CASSSLKSQGVAEAFF	TGTGCCAGCAGTTCTCTCAAATCTCAGGGGGTAGCTGAAGCTTTCTTT
-	TRBV27	TRBJ2-7	-	CASSLSGYVYEQYF	TGTGCCAGCAGTTTATCGGGCTACGTCTACGAGCAGTACTTC
-	TRBV21-1	TRBJ2-7	-	CASSELAVGLYEQYF	TGTGCCAGCAGCGAACTAGCCGTTGGCCTCTACGAGCAGTACTTC
-	TRBV9	TRBJ2-3	-	CASSTDRGTDTQYF	TGTGCCAGCAGTACGGACAGAGGCACAGATACGCAGTATTTT
-	TRBV7-2	TRBJ2-2	-	CASSRLQEFTGELFF	TGTGCCAGCAGCCGCTTACAGGAGTTTACCGGGGAGCTGTTTTTT
TRBD2	TRBV28	TRBJ2-7	-	CASSSRAGTSGSHEQYF	TGTGCCAGCAGCTCACGGGCCGGGACTAGCGGGAGTCACGAGCAGTACTTC
TRBD1	TRBV28	TRBJ1-2	few	CASSLSRGQGYTF	TGTGCCAGCAGTTTGAGCAGGGGGCAAGGCTACACCTTC
-	TRBV29-1	TRBJ2-2	-	CSVVHYTGELFF	TGCAGCGTTGTTCACTACACCGGGGAGCTGTTTTTT
-	TRBV27	TRBJ1-3	-	CASKLGFSSGNTIYF	TGTGCCAGCAAGCTCGGCTTCAGTTCTGGAAACACCATATATTTT
-	TRBV27	TRBJ2-7	-	CASSPIGGGYEQYF	TGTGCCAGCAGTCCCATAGGGGGAGGGTACGAGCAGTACTTC
TRBD2	TRBV27	TRBJ2-7	-	CASSLALGGEQYF	TGTGCCAGCAGTTTAGCACTCGGGGGGGAGCAGTACTTC
TRBD2	TRBV10-3	TRBJ2-1	-	CAINTGTSGRGEQFF	TGTGCCATCAATACCGGGACTAGCGGGAGGGGTGAGCAGTTCTTC
-	TRBV27	TRBJ2-4	-	CASSPGRGGNIQYF	TGTGCCAGCAGTCCTGGACGTGGAGGGAACATTCAGTACTTC
TRBD2	TRBV7-9	TRBJ2-7	once	CASSWTSEHYEQYF	TGTGCCAGCAGCTGGACTAGCGAGCACTACGAGCAGTACTTC
-	TRBV25-1	TRBJ1-1	-	CASSEWHRNTEAFF	TGTGCCAGCAGTGAATGGCACAGGAACACTGAAGCTTTCTTT
-	TRBV11-1	TRBJ2-3	once	CASSLFLRELPDTQYF	TGTGCCAGCAGCTTATTTCTCCGGGAGTTGCCAGATACGCAGTATTTT
-	TRBV10-2	TRBJ2-7	-	CASSETRASYEQYF	TGCGCCAGCAGTGAGACGCGGGCGAGTTACGAGCAGTACTTC
-	TRBV9	TRBJ2-2	-	CASRERSTGELFF	TGTGCCAGCAGAGAAAGGTCGACCGGGGAGCTGTTTTTT